A selection of T cell receptor beta chains follows, all from one sample in a study of regulatory T cells in long-lasting Graves disease. TCRdb recomputed calls from the multiplex PCR reads with MiXCR, one row per CDR3 protein. The sample records roughly 520,000 distinct CDR3 sequences, about 11% being singletons. These data were also reused for a study on T cells in Graves' hyperthyroidism and ophthalmopathy.

The source material was peripheral blood mononuclear cells (PBMCs), sampled at new diagnosis, from a patient treated with antithyroid drugs. The receptor source for this set is a woman aged 25-40 years with Graves disease. The CDR3 runs from the conserved cysteine through the conserved F or W. The D gene is left open where the match is weak. Size values are once, few and many counts, or a class for expanded clones, and some rows have none.

v_gene	d_gene	j_gene	abundance	CDR3nt	CDR3aa
TRBV4-3	TRBD1	TRBJ1-4	NA	TGCGCCAGCAGCCTCGAGGGACAGGTTGAAAAACTGTTTTTT	CASSLEGQVEKLFF
TRBV29-1	NA	TRBJ1-2	few	TGCAGCGTTGACCCGGGACCGTGGAACTATGGCTACACCTTC	CSVDPGPWNYGYTF
TRBV3-1	TRBD1	TRBJ1-5	few	TGTGCCAGCAGCCAAGGGGGACAGGGCTACGATAGCAATCAGCCCCAGCATTTT	CASSQGGQGYDSNQPQHF
TRBV7-9	TRBD2	TRBJ2-7	many	TGTGCCAGCAGCCCTAGCGGGAGTAGGTACGAGCAGTACTTC	CASSPSGSRYEQYF
TRBV6-2/TRBV6-3	TRBD2	TRBJ2-7	NA	TGTGCCAGCAACGAAAAGGGAGGGGTCCGGACCTACGAGCAGGACTTC	CASNEKGGVRTYEQDF
TRBV11-2	TRBD2	TRBJ2-3	many	TGTGCCAGCAGCTTAATCCTGGGCGGAGCGGGATTT	CASSLILGGAGF
TRBV28	TRBD2	TRBJ2-7	many	TGTGCCACAAGTAATCCGACTAGCGGGGAGCAGTACTTC	CATSNPTSGEQYF
TRBV5-6	NA	TRBJ2-7	few	TGTGCCAGCAGCCCTGGGGTTAGTATCCGCGAGCAGTACTTC	CASSPGVSIREQYF
TRBV7-9	NA	TRBJ1-2	NA	TGTGCCAGCAGCCCCTCGGAGGGTTTGCGCTACACCTTC	CASSPSEGLRYTF
TRBV12-3/TRBV12-4	NA	TRBJ2-7	NA	NA	CASSFGPGGEQYF
TRBV13	NA	TRBJ2-2	many	TGTGCCAGCAGCAGACGGGACACCGCCGGGGAGCTGTTTTTT	CASSRRDTAGELFF
TRBV5-5	TRBD1	TRBJ2-1	few	TGTGCCAGCAGCTTGGCGGGACAGGGATACAATGAGCAGTTCTTC	CASSLAGQGYNEQFF
TRBV7-8	NA	TRBJ1-3	many	TGTGCCAGCAGCCGGGCAGGTGGAAACACCATATATTTT	CASSRAGGNTIYF
TRBV7-9	TRBD1	TRBJ1-5	many	TGTGCCAGCAGCGTGGGACAGGGGGGACAGCCCCAGCATTTT	CASSVGQGGQPQHF
TRBV5-4	TRBD2	TRBJ2-3	NA	TGTGCCAGCAGCTCGGGGGGACTAGCGGTTAGCACAGATACGCAGTATTTT	CASSSGGLAVSTDTQYF
TRBV7-2	TRBD2	TRBJ2-1	NA	TGTGCCAGCAGACCGGGACTAGCGGGAGGATTTGAGCAGTTCTTC	CASRPGLAGGFEQFF
TRBV6-1	NA	TRBJ1-4	many	TGTGCCAGCAGTCGATGGAGGGGAAAACTGTTTTTT	CASSRWRGKLFF
TRBV20-1	TRBD2	TRBJ2-5	few	TGCAGTGCTCCCAAGGCGGGAGGAAGGGAGACCCTGTACTTC	CSAPKAGGRETLYF